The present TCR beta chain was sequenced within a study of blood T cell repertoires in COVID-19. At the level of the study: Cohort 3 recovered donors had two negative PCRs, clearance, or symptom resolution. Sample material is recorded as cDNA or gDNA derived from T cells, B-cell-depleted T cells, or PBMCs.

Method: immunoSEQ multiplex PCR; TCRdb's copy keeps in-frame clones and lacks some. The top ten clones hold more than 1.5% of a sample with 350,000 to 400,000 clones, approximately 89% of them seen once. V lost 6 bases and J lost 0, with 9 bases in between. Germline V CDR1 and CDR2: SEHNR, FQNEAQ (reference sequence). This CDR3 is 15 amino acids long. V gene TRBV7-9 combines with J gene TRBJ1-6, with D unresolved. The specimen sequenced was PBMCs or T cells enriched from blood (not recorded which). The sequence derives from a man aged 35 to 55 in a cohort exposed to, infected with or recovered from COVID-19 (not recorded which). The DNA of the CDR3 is TGTGCCAGCAGATCACCGGGCTCCTATAATTCACCCCTCCACTTT. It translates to CASRSPGSYNSPLHF.